These 16 T cell receptor beta chains were sequenced from one sample in a study of blood T cell repertoires in COVID-19. TCRdb keeps only in-frame clones here, not all; method: immunoSEQ multiplex PCR. The table lists 400,000 to 500,000 clones, around nine tenths of them singletons, with 1.4% in the top ten. Input material: PBMCs or T cells enriched from blood (not recorded which). These receptors were obtained from a woman under 30 who had been exposed to COVID-19.

The chain is built from TRBV7-9 and TRBJ2-3; 7 bases are a match to TRBD1. V lost 4 bases to trimming and J lost 0 bases; unmatched junction nucleotides: 16. This CDR3 has 19 amino acids. Germline V gene sequence: CDR1 SEHNR, CDR2 FQNEAQ (reference sequence). Written as DNA, the CDR3 is TGTGCCAGCAGCTCGGACTCGGGTTATAGGGGGCGGAGCACAGATACGCAGTATTTT. Its translation: CASSSDSGYRGRSTDTQYF. Drawing the rest from reference TRBV7-9 and TRBJ2-3, the complete variable domain is DTGVSQNPRHKITKRGQNVTFRCDPISEHNRLYWYRQTLGQGPEFLTYFQNEAQLEKSRLLSDRFSAERPKGSFSTLEIQRTEQGDSAMYLCASSSDSGYRGRSTDTQYFGPGTRLTVL.

The chain has TRBV18 and TRBJ2-1; 10 nucleotides align to TRBD2. Germline loops: CDR1 KGHSH, CDR2 LQKENI. This CDR3 has 17 residues. Germline trimming cut 0 bases from V and 7 bases from J; bases unmatched to any gene: 9. CDR3 protein: CASSPPGLAGGGNEQFF. CDR3 nucleotides: TGTGCCAGCTCACCACCAGGGTTAGCGGGAGGTGGTAATGAGCAGTTCTTC.

The gene calls are TRBV7-2 and TRBJ2-4; the match to TRBD2 covers 15 bases. The CDR3 runs 16 residues. The V gene's germline CDR1 is SGHTA and CDR2 FQGNSA. V shed 4 bases and J 9 bases; nucleotides not matched to a gene: 7. Here the CDR3 reads CASSSGLAGGQSIQYF. The CDR3 nucleotides read TGTGCCAGCAGCTCGGGACTAGCGGGAGGACAGAGCATTCAGTACTTC.

This clone has only a few counts. This same CDR3 is encoded by further DNA sequences in the sample. The chain combines TRBV6-5 with TRBJ1-5, with D possibly matching TRBD1 (6 bases). The CDR3 extends over 15 amino acids. Trimming removed 2 bases at V and 0 bases at J, with 8 bases between. Germline V gives CDR1 MNHEY, CDR2 SVGAGI. CDR3 region: CASSYGGASNQPQHF. The CDR3 DNA reads as TGTGCCAGCAGTTACGGGGGGGCTAGCAATCAGCCCCAGCATTTT.

J is TRBJ1-1 and V is TRBV7-6, with D uncertain. In germline, CDR1 is SGHVS, CDR2 FNYEAQ. The CDR3 has 13 amino acids. Trimming cost V 5 bases and J 5 bases, with 12 bases left between them. The CDR3 protein is CASSQEAGTEAFF. For the CDR3, the DNA is TGTGCCAGCAGCCAAGAAGCGGGGACTGAAGCTTTCTTT.

The CDR3 nucleotides read TGCGCCAGCACCGCCGCGGGACCACGTATTGCCCAGTACTTC. Amino acids: CASTAAGPRIAQYF. The gene calls are TRBV10-2 and TRBJ2-5; D may be TRBD2 (6 bases). This CDR3 comprises 14 residues. Germline loops: CDR1 WSHSY, CDR2 SAAADI. V was trimmed by 7 bases and J by 9 bases, leaving 21 bases between them.

In its sample, this clone was seen a few times. This rearrangement joins TRBV30 to TRBJ1-6, with TRBD1 identical over 8 bases. CDR1 is GTSNPN, CDR2 SVGIG, per germline (reference sequence). The CDR3 length is 13 residues. The J segment lost 13 bases and the V segment lost 2 bases, leaving 7 bases of the junction unmatched. In nucleotides, the CDR3 is TGTGCCTGGAGTTCCCAGGGGGCAACGCCCCTCCACTTT. This sequence encodes CAWSSQGATPLHF. Together with reference TRBV30 and TRBJ1-6, the CDR3 gives the full variable domain: SQTIHQWPATLVQPVGSPLSLECTVEGTSNPNLYWYRQAAGRGLQLLFYSVGIGQISSEVPQNLSASRPQDRQFILSSKKLLLSDSGFYLCAWSSQGATPLHFGNGTRLTVT.

The V and J genes are TRBV4-1 and TRBJ1-6; 10 positions agree with TRBD1. This CDR3 is built from 15 residues. CDR1 and CDR2 (germline): MGHRA, YSYEKL. J lost 9 bases, V lost 3 bases, and 5 bases had no gene match. The CDR3 is CASSQAGTGASPLHF. The CDR3 DNA reads TGCGCCAGCAGCCAGGCCGGGACAGGGGCTTCACCCCTCCACTTT.

The rearrangement uses TRBV11-2 and TRBJ1-2; possibly TRBD1 for D (5 bases). V lost 5 bases and J 4 bases, leaving 14 bases between the germline ends. This CDR3 is built from 14 residues. Germline lookup yields CDR1 SGHAT and CDR2 FQNNGV. The CDR3 reads CASSTQGRPYGYTF. For the CDR3, the DNA is TGTGCCAGCAGCACCCAGGGTAGGCCCTATGGCTACACCTTC.

The J gene is TRBJ1-2, the V gene TRBV6-5, with D possibly TRBD1 on 5 matching bases. The germline V gene has CDR1 MNHEY and CDR2 SVGAGI. The V and J ends lost 0 bases and 4 bases respectively, with 12 bases between them. The length of the CDR3 is 15 residues. DNA of the CDR3: TGTGCCAGCAGTTACTCTCAGGCAGGGATCTATGGCTACACCTTC. Encoded protein: CASSYSQAGIYGYTF.

The chain employs TRBV9 and TRBJ2-5; TRBD2 matches at 7 bases. The CDR3 has 13 residues. The trim removed 2 bases at V and 5 bases at J, leaving 3 bases unmatched. Per germline, CDR1 SGDLS and CDR2 YYNGEE. Here the CDR3 reads CASSVGLGETQYF. The DNA of the CDR3 is TGTGCCAGCAGCGTTGGACTAGGGGAGACCCAGTACTTC.

The chain combines TRBV3-1 (or the pseudogene TRBV3-2) with TRBJ2-3; 7 nucleotides align to TRBD1. Unmatched junction bases numbered 6, after V lost 5 bases and J lost 4 bases. The CDR3 spans 14 residues. Germline V gives CDR1 LGHDT, CDR2 YNNKEL (reference sequence). CDR3 in amino acids: CASSSRDRADTQYF. The CDR3 bases are TGTGCCAGCAGCAGCCGGGACAGAGCAGATACGCAGTATTTT.

This clone came up once. J is TRBJ2-3 and V is TRBV25-1; 7 bases match TRBD2. The V segment lost 5 bases and the J segment 1 base; nucleotides outside the gene matches: 6. CDR3 size: 15 residues. Germline V gene data show CDR1 as MGHDK and CDR2 as SYGVNS. The CDR3 reads CASSLTSWGTDTQYF. For the CDR3, the DNA is TGTGCCAGCAGTCTGACTAGCTGGGGCACAGATACGCAGTATTTT.

The chain joins TRBV6-4 to TRBJ2-2; a weak D match, TRBD1 (5 bases). CDR3 length equals 14 residues. Germline V lookup: CDR1 MRHNA, CDR2 SNTAGT. V gave up 5 bases and J gave up 2 bases, with 9 bases separating them. For the CDR3, the DNA is TGTGCCAGCAGTAAACAGGCAAACACCGGGGAGCTGTTTTTT. Protein product: CASSKQANTGELFF.

This chain connects TRBV21-1 to TRBJ2-7; TRBD2 was called by the table and not checked on the DNA. TRBV21-1 has pseudogene status. The CDR3 totals 16 residues. The CDR3 loop reads CASSKSCNGRVDEQYF. CDR3 DNA sequence: TGTGCCAGCAGCAAAAGCTGTAACGGGAGGGTTGATGAGCAGTACTTC.

The chain is built from TRBV7-6 and TRBJ2-3; 7 bases match TRBD1. Per the germline V gene, CDR1 is SGHVS and CDR2 is FNYEAQ. Trimming removed 2 bases from V and 6 bases from J; junction bases left unmatched: 8. The CDR3 has 15 amino acids. The CDR3 is CASSLPGGALDTQYF. Written as DNA, the CDR3 is TGTGCCAGCAGCTTACCAGGGGGTGCGTTGGATACGCAGTATTTT.